This T cell receptor beta chain was profiled in a study of TIL therapy for anti-PD-1-resistant metastatic lung cancer. On the study more broadly: Median tumor mutation burden was 1.5 mutations per megabase.

This CDR3 has 15 residues. V was shortened by 0 bases and J by 5 bases, with 10 bases between the two germline ends. CDR1 is LNHNV and CDR2 is YYDKDF in the germline V gene (reference sequence). As for time point: pre-treatment sample, taken before nivolumab and TIL therapy. Adults with stage 4 NSCLC were enrolled in a phase I trial. This was the immunoSEQ v3 assay. Method: immunoSEQ multiplex PCR; TCRdb's copy keeps in-frame clones and lacks some. The sample contains 35,000 to 55,000 clones, around three quarters of which appear only once. The TCR sequence derives from a man between 65 and 85 years old with non-small cell lung cancer. This specimen was blood, taken at baseline. The V and J genes are TRBV15 and TRBJ1-4; D perhaps matches TRBD1 (5 bases). The CDR3 protein is CATSRDGGSNEKLFF. As DNA, the CDR3 is TGTGCCACCAGCAGAGACGGGGGGTCAAATGAAAAACTGTTTTTT.